What follows are 16 T cell receptor beta chains derived from one specimen sequenced in a study of T cells in Graves' hyperthyroidism and ophthalmopathy. Amplification yielded TCR beta CDR3 regions, with RNA transcripts as the source. HTBI primers were used for first-round RT-PCR of the TCR CDR3. MiXCR was run by TCRdb on the multiplex PCR reads, yielding one entry per CDR3 protein. In the table there are about 700,000 distinct CDR3 sequences, about 45% of which are singletons. The material sequenced was peripheral blood or thyroid tissue (not recorded which). These receptor sequences come from an adult man with Graves' disease, either hyperthyroidism or ophthalmopathy (not recorded which).

At least ten counts were recorded for this clonotype. This chain connects TRBV9 to TRBJ1-5, with TRBD1 as a possible D gene (6 bases). The germline CDR1 and CDR2 sequences are SGDLS and YYNGEE. V lost 4 bases, J lost 3 bases, and 11 bases lay in between. This CDR3 region has 14 residues. The CDR3 protein is CASSLGTTNQPQHF. The CDR3 DNA reads TGTGCCAGCAGCTTGGGGACAACCAATCAGCCCCAGCATTTT.

The chain employs TRBV7-9 and TRBJ2-7; 7 bases match TRBD2. Unmatched junction bases numbered 4, after V lost 3 bases and J lost 5 bases. The CDR3 runs to 13 residues. The germline CDR1 and CDR2 sequences are SEHNR and FQNEAQ (reference sequence). Here the CDR3 DNA reads TGTGCCAGCAGCTTGGAGGGAGGGAACGAGCAGTACTTC. Encoded protein: CASSLEGGNEQYF. Full variable domain (rest looked up from reference TRBV7-9 and TRBJ2-7): DTGVSQNPRHKITKRGQNVTFRCDPISEHNRLYWYRQTLGQGPEFLTYFQNEAQLEKSRLLSDRFSAERPKGSFSTLEIQRTEQGDSAMYLCASSLEGGNEQYFGPGTRLTVT.

This clonotype was picked up one time. This sequence joins TRBV25-1 and TRBJ2-5; the D gene is possibly TRBD1 (6 bases). V was shortened by 1 base and J by 5 bases, with 14 bases between the two germline ends. CDR1 MGHDK and CDR2 SYGVNS come from the germline V gene. This CDR3 is built from 15 residues. The chain's CDR3 is CASSESRTGWETQYF. The CDR3 DNA is TGTGCCAGCAGTGAATCCAGAACAGGGTGGGAGACCCAGTACTTC.

This clonotype was detected only a few times. The DNA for the CDR3 is TGTGCCAGCAGCTTAGGGGACAGGGGGCAGGAGACCCAGTACTTC. Its translation is CASSLGDRGQETQYF. V is TRBV11-2 and J is TRBJ2-5; 12 bases are shared with TRBD1. Germline loops: CDR1 SGHAT, CDR2 FQNNGV. The CDR3 is made up of 15 amino acids. The V segment lost 1 base and the J segment 5 bases; nucleotides outside the gene matches: 2.

The rearrangement uses TRBV5-1 and TRBJ1-2; D remains unclear. Germline CDR1 is SGHRS and CDR2 is YFSETQ. The CDR3 covers 15 residues. V was cut by 0 bases and J by 1 base, with 10 bases left in between. The CDR3 bases are TGCGCCAGCAGCTTGGCAGCCGGATATAACTATGGCTACACCTTC. Its protein product is CASSLAAGYNYGYTF.

Many counts were recorded for this clonotype. The chain employs TRBV7-9 and TRBJ1-1; D remains unclear. V was shortened by 5 bases and J by 0 bases, with 10 bases between the two germline ends. Germline V CDR1 and CDR2: SEHNR, FQNEAQ (reference sequence). The CDR3 runs to 14 residues. Written as DNA, the CDR3 is TGTGCCAGCAGCCCACAATCGTTGAACACTGAAGCTTTCTTT. It encodes CASSPQSLNTEAFF. Full variable domain (outside the CDR3, taken from reference TRBV7-9 and TRBJ1-1): DTGVSQNPRHKITKRGQNVTFRCDPISEHNRLYWYRQTLGQGPEFLTYFQNEAQLEKSRLLSDRFSAERPKGSFSTLEIQRTEQGDSAMYLCASSPQSLNTEAFFGQGTRLTVV.

This rearrangement joins TRBV7-9 to TRBJ2-2; D unclear. Germline V gene data show CDR1 as SEHNR and CDR2 as FQNEAQ (reference sequence). The V end lost 3 bases, the J end lost 5 bases, and 10 bases lay between the germline ends. The CDR3 has 14 residues. The CDR3 DNA reads as TGTGCCAGCAGCTTCCCGGACGGGACCGGGGAGCTGTTTTTT. Its translation is CASSFPDGTGELFF.

This rearrangement joins TRBV20-1 to TRBJ2-7, with D maybe TRBD1 (7 bases). The CDR3 runs to 13 residues. V was shortened by 5 bases and J by 5 bases, with 16 bases between the two germline ends. Germline assignment: CDR1 DFQATT and CDR2 SNEGSKA (reference sequence). The CDR3 spells CSAGTQGGDEQYF. The CDR3 DNA sequence: TGCAGTGCTGGGACGCAGGGGGGCGACGAGCAGTACTTC.

The CDR3: CSAIRGQTIYGYTF. As DNA, the CDR3 is TGCAGTGCTATTAGGGGACAGACCATCTATGGCTACACCTTC. The chain combines TRBV20-1 with TRBJ1-2; the match to TRBD1 covers 7 bases. The CDR3 contains 14 residues. After removal of 4 bases from V and 4 bases from J, the junction contained 9 bases not matched to a gene. CDR1 and CDR2 from the germline V gene are DFQATT and SNEGSKA (reference sequence).

This chain links TRBV2 with TRBJ1-2; D unclear. V was trimmed by 8 bases and J by 2 bases, leaving 18 bases between them. The germline gives CDR1 SNHLY, CDR2 FYNNEI. This CDR3 is 15 amino acids long. The CDR3 coding sequence is TGTGCCAGCGGCCAAGGCTCCTCCCAGAACTATGGCTACACCTTC. Translating it yields CASGQGSSQNYGYTF.

In this sample, this clonotype turned up many times. The J gene is TRBJ1-1, the V gene TRBV24-1, with TRBD1 identical over 10 bases. The CDR3 spans 15 residues. V trimming: 3 bases; J trimming: 4 bases; junction bases outside the gene matches: 4. Per the germline V gene, CDR1 is KGHDR and CDR2 is SFDVKD. For the CDR3, the DNA is TGTGCCACCAGTGATCGGACAGGGGGGAGCACTGAAGCTTTCTTT. Its protein is CATSDRTGGSTEAFF.

The gene calls are TRBV5-1 and TRBJ1-5, with D possibly matching TRBD1 (6 bases). V was trimmed by 4 bases and J by 3 bases, leaving 14 bases between them. Germline V gene sequence: CDR1 SGHRS, CDR2 YFSETQ. The CDR3 totals 15 residues. The CDR3 bases are TGCGCCAGCAGCCCGACCGACAGGTACAATCAGCCCCAGCATTTT. This encodes CASSPTDRYNQPQHF.

This chain connects TRBV15 to TRBJ2-7; 8 bases map to TRBD1. The CDR3 is 15 residues long. In germline, CDR1 is LNHNV, CDR2 YYDKDF (reference sequence). With 2 bases clipped from V and 4 bases from J, the junction kept 7 bases outside the gene matches. CDR3 sequence reads: CATSRSGTGTYEQYF. CDR3 nucleotide sequence: TGTGCCACCAGCAGATCCGGGACAGGCACATACGAGCAGTACTTC. The entire variable domain, with the rest obtained from reference TRBV15 and TRBJ2-7, is as follows: DAMVIQNPRYQVTQFGKPVTLSCSQTLNHNVMYWYQQKSSQAPKLLFHYYDKDFNNEADTPDNFQSRRPNTSFCFLDIRSPGLGDTAMYLCATSRSGTGTYEQYFGPGTRLTVT.

The gene calls are TRBV19 and TRBJ1-6, with D maybe TRBD1 (5 bases). This CDR3 contains 14 residues. Trimming took 6 bases from V and 0 from J, leaving 6 bases between them. Germline values: CDR1 LNHDA, CDR2 SQIVND (reference sequence). The CDR3, as DNA: TGTGCCAGTAGGAGGGGCTCCTATAATTCACCCCTCCACTTT. The encoded protein is CASRRGSYNSPLHF.

This clonotype was found a few times. Here the CDR3 reads CASSSPDSPTIYF. In DNA, the CDR3 is TGTGCCAGCAGCTCCCCGGACAGCCCCACCATATATTTT. The chain recombines TRBV7-9 with TRBJ1-3; D is possibly TRBD1 (6 bases). The CDR3 sequence is 13 residues long. Trimming removed 4 bases from V and 9 bases from J, with 13 bases in between. Germline CDR1 SEHNR, CDR2 FQNEAQ (reference sequence).

This clonotype was seen a handful of times. The junction differs from germline at one of its ends, possibly a read error. CDR3 DNA sequence: TGTGCCAGCAGCCAGACGGAATACGAGCAGTACTTC. Encoded protein: CASSQTEYEQYF. The chain employs TRBV10-2 and TRBJ2-7; unclear D gene. CDR3 size: 12 residues. CDR1 is WSHSY, CDR2 SAAADI, per germline.